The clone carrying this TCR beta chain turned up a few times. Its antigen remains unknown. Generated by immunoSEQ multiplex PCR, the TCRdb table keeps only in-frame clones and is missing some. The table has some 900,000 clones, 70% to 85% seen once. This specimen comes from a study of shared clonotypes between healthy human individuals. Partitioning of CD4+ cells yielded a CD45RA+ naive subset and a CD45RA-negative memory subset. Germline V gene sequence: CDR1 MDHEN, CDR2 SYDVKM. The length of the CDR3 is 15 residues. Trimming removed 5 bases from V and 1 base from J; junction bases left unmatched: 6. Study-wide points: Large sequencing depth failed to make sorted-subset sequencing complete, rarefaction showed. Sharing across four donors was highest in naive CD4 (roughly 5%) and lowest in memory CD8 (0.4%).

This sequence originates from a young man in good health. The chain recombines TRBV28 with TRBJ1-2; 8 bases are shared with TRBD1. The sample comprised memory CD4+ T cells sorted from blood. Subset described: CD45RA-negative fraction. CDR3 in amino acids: CASSGDRGYNYGYTF. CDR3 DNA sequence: TGTGCCAGCAGTGGCGACAGGGGCTATAACTATGGCTACACCTTC.